Listed below are T cell receptor beta chains from one sample, sequenced in a study of memory CD4+ T cells and cytomegalovirus serostatus. Assay used: immunoSEQ multiplex PCR; TCRdb lists only in-frame clones, some missing. The sample shows under 50,000 clones, 74% of them seen only once. Material for sequencing was memory CD4+ T cells from blood. These receptors all stem from an adult in good health and CMV-seropositive. Both conserved end residues are part of each CDR3. A D gene is named only where the DNA matches it firmly. Some rows have no size entry. The others give once, few or many, or a class for an expanded clone.

TRBV5-5	.	.	TRBJ2-5	TGTGCCAGCAGCTTGGTGGATGAGACCCAGTACTTC	CASSLVDETQYF
TRBV7-2	few	.	TRBJ1-2	TGTGCCAGCAGAAAGCCAGGGTCCGACTATGGCTACACCTTC	CASRKPGSDYGYTF
TRBV6-6	few	TRBD1	TRBJ1-2	TGTGCCAGCAGTTACGAGGAGACAGGGAAAGGCTACACCTTC	CASSYEETGKGYTF
TRBV7-2	.	.	TRBJ2-7	TGTGCCAGCAGCCGTCAGGGCGACGAGCAGTACTTC	CASSRQGDEQYF
TRBV2	.	.	TRBJ2-2	TGTGCCAGCACAGGGCGTGGGTCCGGGGAGCTGTTTTTT	CASTGRGSGELFF
TRBV29-1	.	.	TRBJ2-3	TGCAGCGTTGCCAGTTTCACAGATACGCAGTATTTT	CSVASFTDTQYF
TRBV11-1	.	.	TRBJ2-1	TGTGCCAGCAGCCTTCAGGTAAACAATGAGCAGTTCTTC	CASSLQVNNEQFF
TRBV27	.	.	TRBJ2-7	TGTGCCAGCAGACCAAGGGAATTTAACGAGCAGTACTTC	CASRPREFNEQYF
TRBV5-4	.	.	TRBJ2-3	TGTGCCAGCAGCTACCGGGACAGCACAGATACGCAGTATTTT	CASSYRDSTDTQYF
TRBV5-1	.	TRBD1	TRBJ1-2	TGCGCCAGCAGCCCTAATCCAGGGGGTGGCTACACCTTC	CASSPNPGGGYTF
TRBV7-2	.	.	TRBJ1-6	TGTGCCAGCAGCTTAAGGAGGGGCTTCAATAATTCACCCCTCCACTTT	CASSLRRGFNNSPLHF
TRBV2	.	.	TRBJ2-5	TGTGCCAGCAGTGAAGGGCCCCAACAAGAGACCCAGTACTTC	CASSEGPQQETQYF
TRBV18	.	.	TRBJ2-3	TGTGCCAGCTCACCATCGGCCACTGTATATACGCAGTATTTT	CASSPSATVYTQYF
TRBV10-3	few	TRBD1	TRBJ2-7	TGTGCCTTACGGCCGGGGACAGGGAGCGATGAGCAGTACTTC	CALRPGTGSDEQYF
TRBV6-1	.	TRBD1	TRBJ1-5	TGTGCCAGCAGTGTGACAGGGGATCAGCCCCAGCATTTT	CASSVTGDQPQHF
TRBV25-1	.	TRBD1	TRBJ2-7	TGTGCCAGCAGTGCGACAGGGGCCTACGAGCAGTACTTC	CASSATGAYEQYF
TRBV5-6	.	.	TRBJ2-7	TGTGCCAGCAGCTATGCTTCCTACGAGCAGTACTTC	CASSYASYEQYF
TRBV14	.	.	TRBJ2-3	TGTGCCAGCAGCCGACAAACTAGGGATACGCAGTATTTT	CASSRQTRDTQYF
TRBV19	.	.	TRBJ2-7	TGTGCCAGTAGCCAAGGGCCAGCTGGGAACGAGCAGTACTTC	CASSQGPAGNEQYF
TRBV7-9	medium-sized	.	TRBJ2-1	TGTGCCAGCAGCCCTCGGTCCGGGATCCGCAATGAGCAGTTCTTC	CASSPRSGIRNEQFF
TRBV5-4	.	.	TRBJ2-2	TGTGCCAGCAGCGTACCCACCGGGGCTAACACCGGGGAGCTGTTTTTT	CASSVPTGANTGELFF
TRBV2	.	.	TRBJ2-5	TGTGCCAGCAGCCGACGACAGCCCGGAGACGGGGAGACCCAGTACTTC	CASSRRQPGDGETQYF
TRBV27	.	.	TRBJ1-4	TGTGCCAGCAGTTCCGAAAATCAGGGGGAAAAACTGTTTTTT	CASSSENQGEKLFF
TRBV5-1	.	TRBD2	TRBJ2-3	TGCGCCAGCAGCTTGCCCTCTGCGGGGGGGAGCACAGATACGCAGTATTTT	CASSLPSAGGSTDTQYF
TRBV5-6	.	.	TRBJ1-6	TGTGCCAGCAGCCCCCGCCACGGCCAAGGGTTAGTGAATTCACCCCTCCACTTT	CASSPRHGQGLVNSPLHF
TRBV25-1	.	.	TRBJ1-1	TGTGCCAGCAGCAGGGTTAGTACTGAAGCTTTCTTT	CASSRVSTEAFF
TRBV6-5	.	TRBD1	TRBJ1-3	TGTGCCAGCAGTTACTCGAGGACAGGCGGTGGAAACACCATATATTTT	CASSYSRTGGGNTIYF
TRBV4-2	.	.	TRBJ1-5	TGTGCCAGCAGCCAAGAGGGCCTTGATCAGCCCCAGCATTTT	CASSQEGLDQPQHF
TRBV4-1	.	TRBD1	TRBJ1-5	TGCGCCAGCAGCCAGGCATGGACAGGGGGAGCCCCCAATCAGCCCCAGCATTTT	CASSQAWTGGAPNQPQHF
TRBV6-1	.	.	TRBJ1-2	TGTGCCAGCAGTAAAACAGGAGGTGATGGCTACACCTTC	CASSKTGGDGYTF
TRBV7-3	.	.	TRBJ2-2	TGTGCCAGCAGCTTATCCGGGGGCGGTACCGGGGAGCTGTTTTTT	CASSLSGGGTGELFF
TRBV7-2	.	TRBD1	TRBJ2-3	TGTGCCAGCAGCTTACCAACCGGGACAGACCACACAGATACGCAGTATTTT	CASSLPTGTDHTDTQYF
TRBV5-1	.	.	TRBJ1-1	TGCGCCAGCAAACAGGGCATGAACACTGAAGCTTTCTTT	CASKQGMNTEAFF
TRBV5-1	.	TRBD2	TRBJ2-1	TGCGCCAGCAGCATAGGACACGCTAGCGGGGGGTCCTACAATGAGCAGTTCTTC	CASSIGHASGGSYNEQFF
TRBV29-1	.	TRBD1	TRBJ1-1	TGCAGCGTTTACAGGGGGGGCGTTAACACTGAAGCTTTCTTT	CSVYRGGVNTEAFF